This T cell receptor (beta chain) was captured in a study of blood T cell repertoires in COVID-19. In the study overall: From T cells, B-cell-depleted T cells, or PBMCs came the material, which was cDNA or gDNA.

Produced via immunoSEQ multiplex PCR; TCRdb's table is partial and in-frame only. The sample lists some 390,000 clones, around 87% occurring once. V was shortened by 6 bases and J by 13 bases, with 15 bases between the two germline ends. The CDR3 runs 11 residues. The sample taken for sequencing was peripheral blood. V gene TRBV12-3 or TRBV12-4 combines with J gene TRBJ1-2; D is perhaps TRBD1 (6 bases). This clonotype originated in a woman between 55 and 75 years old with COVID-19, enrolled during active disease. DNA for the CDR3: TGTGCCAGCAGCCTTAACAGGGTAGCCACCTTC. Translation gives CASSLNRVATF.